One and the same sample provided the 7 T cell receptor beta chains below, sequenced in a study of OX40 agonist ivuxolimab in advanced cancers. Sequencing was performed with immunoSEQ multiplex PCR; in TCRdb, only in-frame clones are kept and a portion is missing. This repertoire shows roughly 71,000 clones, approximately 88% found once; its top ten account for 0.45% to 0.6%. This sample comprised CD4+ or CD8+ T cells sorted from blood, obtained in a trial of the OX40 agonist ivuxolimab. These receptors originate from an adult with an advanced solid tumor such as melanoma, head and neck, liver or kidney cancer.

V gene TRBV7-7 combines with J gene TRBJ2-3; tentative D call: TRBD2 (6 bases). This CDR3 spans 15 amino acids. V was clipped by 3 bases and J by 4 bases, with 14 bases between them. Germline V gene sequence: CDR1 SSHAT, CDR2 FNYEAQ (reference sequence). The CDR3 DNA is TGTGCCAGCAGCTTGGGGGGAGGAGAAGCAGATACGCAGTATTTT. It yields the protein CASSLGGGEADTQYF.

V and J are TRBV7-2 and TRBJ1-2, with unresolved D. From germline, CDR1 is SGHTA and CDR2 FQGNSA. CDR3 size: 14 residues. The V gene lost 1 base and the J gene lost 4 bases, with 10 bases spanning the gap. This CDR3 is CASSLGGLGYGYTF. CDR3 in DNA: TGTGCCAGCAGCTTAGGAGGGTTGGGCTATGGCTACACCTTC. The full variable domain, its missing parts supplied by reference TRBV7-2 and TRBJ1-2, is GAGVSQSPSNKVTEKGKDVELRCDPISGHTALYWYRQSLGQGLEFLIYFQGNSAPDKSGLPSDRFSAERTGGSVSTLTIQRTQQEDSAVYLCASSLGGLGYGYTFGSGTRLTVV.

The genes are TRBV6-1 and TRBJ2-2, with 7 bases fitting TRBD2. V gave up 0 bases and J gave up 4 bases; unmatched junction bases: 14. This CDR3 is 19 amino acids long. Germline lookup yields CDR1 MNHNS and CDR2 SASEGT. CDR3 loop: CASSEARSGVGRTTGELFF. The CDR3 DNA is TGTGCCAGCAGTGAAGCAAGGAGCGGGGTCGGCCGAACCACCGGGGAGCTGTTTTTT.

The gene calls are TRBV6-1 and TRBJ1-5; TRBD1 matches at 7 bases. CDR3 length: 16 amino acids. The J segment lost 5 bases and the V segment lost 0 bases, leaving 7 bases of the junction unmatched. Germline V gene data show CDR1 as MNHNS and CDR2 as SASEGT. The CDR3: CASSEAPGGVYQPQHF. CDR3 DNA sequence: TGTGCCAGCAGTGAAGCGCCAGGGGGTGTGTATCAGCCCCAGCATTTT.

The chain couples TRBV10-3 to TRBJ2-3; D unresolved. Germline V CDR1 and CDR2: ENHRY, SYGVKD. The CDR3 is made up of 12 amino acids. V was clipped by 1 base and J by 4 bases, with 3 bases between them. The CDR3 nucleotides are TGTGCCATCAGTGAGTGGCCAGATACGCAGTATTTT. It yields the protein CAISEWPDTQYF.

This clone was seen a handful of times. The rearrangement joins TRBV11-2 to TRBJ2-2, with D unresolved. Germline CDR1 is SGHAT and CDR2 is FQNNGV. Trimming took 5 bases from V and 2 from J, leaving 9 bases between them. CDR3 length: 14 residues. This CDR3 is CASSPALNTGELFF. CDR3 coding DNA: TGTGCCAGCAGCCCGGCCCTAAACACCGGGGAGCTGTTTTTT. Using reference TRBV11-2 and TRBJ2-2 for the parts outside the CDR3, the full variable domain is EAGVAQSPRYKIIEKRQSVAFWCNPISGHATLYWYQQILGQGPKLLIQFQNNGVVDDSQLPKDRFSAERLKGVDSTLKIQPAKLEDSAVYLCASSPALNTGELFFGEGSRLTVL.

This clone has a handful of counts. V gene TRBV9 combines with J gene TRBJ1-5; a possible D gene is TRBD1 (6 bases). V was clipped by 5 bases and J by 7 bases, with 19 bases between them. CDR1 is SGDLS, CDR2 YYNGEE, per germline. The CDR3 has 15 amino acids. The CDR3 DNA is TGTGCCAGCAGATGGGCCGGGACAACAAACCAGCCCCAGCATTTT. Translating it yields CASRWAGTTNQPQHF.